The 23 T cell receptor beta chains given below trace back to one sample, sequenced in a study of T cell responses to AZD1222 COVID-19 vaccine. Only in-frame clones appear in the TCRdb table, and some are missing; sequencing was by immunoSEQ multiplex PCR. The sample includes 150,000 to 200,000 clones, around 93% of them seen just once. The sequences come from peripheral blood, collected on day 0 of AZD1222 vaccination. The receptor set was obtained from an adult in good health.

V and J are TRBV28 and TRBJ2-7, with 7 bases that match TRBD2. From germline, CDR1 is MDHEN and CDR2 SYDVKM. Trimming removed 3 bases from V and 5 bases from J; junction bases left unmatched: 10. This CDR3 is 15 amino acids long. In DNA, the CDR3 is TGTGCCAGCAGTTTTGGGCGGGAGAGGTTCGACGAGCAGTACTTC. Encoded protein: CASSFGRERFDEQYF.

The chain uses TRBV9 and TRBJ2-4, with D hard to call. Deletions cut 0 bases from V and 8 bases from J, with 9 bases between. Germline values: CDR1 SGDLS, CDR2 YYNGEE. The CDR3 loop spans 13 amino acids. CDR3 sequence reads: CASSVAGLDIQYF. Written as DNA, the CDR3 is TGTGCCAGCAGCGTAGCCGGGCTGGACATTCAGTACTTC.

This clone occurred once. The J gene is TRBJ1-2, the V gene TRBV19; 8 bases map to TRBD1. Germline V gene data show CDR1 as LNHDA and CDR2 as SQIVND (reference sequence). The CDR3 sequence is 13 residues long. Trimming removed 11 bases from V and 4 bases from J; junction bases left unmatched: 9. CDR3 coding DNA: TGTGCCGGAGGGGGGACAGGACCCTATGGCTACACCTTC. Translated, it gives CAGGGTGPYGYTF.

The J gene is TRBJ2-2, the V gene TRBV5-1, with 14 bases that match TRBD2. Germline loops: CDR1 SGHRS, CDR2 YFSETQ. This CDR3 region has 18 residues. After removal of 0 bases from V and 6 bases from J, the junction contained 7 bases not matched to a gene. CDR3 loop: CASSLGPTSGRAAGELFF. As DNA, the CDR3 is TGCGCCAGCAGCTTGGGCCCGACTAGCGGGAGGGCCGCCGGGGAGCTGTTTTTT.

The chain couples TRBV5-1 to TRBJ2-2, with D perhaps assigned TRBD1 or TRBD2 (5 bases each). V dropped 0 bases and J dropped 4 bases, with 10 bases sitting between them. The CDR3 is made up of 15 amino acids. CDR1 and CDR2 (germline): SGHRS, YFSETQ. In nucleotides, the CDR3 is TGCGCCAGCAGCTTGGAGGTTGGGGGCACCGGGGAGCTGTTTTTT. Amino acids: CASSLEVGGTGELFF.

The J gene is TRBJ1-5, the V gene TRBV2; D not certain. The CDR3 spans 12 residues. Germline V gene sequence: CDR1 SNHLY, CDR2 FYNNEI. V was clipped by 3 bases and J by 6 bases, with 6 bases between them. CDR3 bases: TGTGCCAGCAGTGAGGGGAGTCAGCCCCAGCATTTT. Translating gives CASSEGSQPQHF.

Only one count was recorded for this clone. V gene TRBV7-8 combines with J gene TRBJ1-3, with D tentatively TRBD1 (5 bases). This CDR3 is built from 15 residues. The V gene lost 0 bases and the J gene lost 4 bases, with 10 bases spanning the gap. The germline CDR1 and CDR2 sequences are SGHVS and FQNEAQ. CDR3 amino acids: CASSLAGGEGNTIYF. The CDR3 nucleotides read TGTGCCAGCAGCTTAGCGGGGGGGGAGGGAAACACCATATATTTT. Filled out from reference TRBV7-8 and TRBJ1-3, the complete variable domain reads GAGVSQSPRYKVAKRGQDVALRCDPISGHVSLFWYQQALGQGPEFLTYFQNEAQLDKSGLPSDRFFAERPEGSVSTLKIQRTQQEDSAVYLCASSLAGGEGNTIYFGEGSWLTVV.

The V gene is TRBV29-1, the J gene TRBJ2-7; D ambiguous. The CDR3 is 12 amino acids. The germline CDR1 and CDR2 sequences are SQVTM and ANQGSEA. V was clipped by 4 bases and J by 3 bases, with 10 bases between them. CDR3 region: CSVGRAGYEQYF. The CDR3 coding sequence is TGCAGCGTTGGTAGGGCAGGCTACGAGCAGTACTTC.

The chain has TRBV28 and TRBJ1-1; D remains unclear. The V and J ends lost 5 bases and 1 base respectively, with 5 bases between them. The CDR3 consists of 12 residues. Germline V gives CDR1 MDHEN, CDR2 SYDVKM. The CDR3 nucleotides are TGTGCCAGCAGTCACCCGAACACTGAAGCTTTCTTT. Translation gives CASSHPNTEAFF.

The rearrangement joins TRBV27 to TRBJ1-1, with D unresolved. There are 14 residues in the CDR3. V lost 11 bases, J lost 1 base, and 17 bases lay in between. Germline V gene data show CDR1 as MNHEY and CDR2 as SMNVEV (reference sequence). For the CDR3, the DNA is TGTGCCTCGAACAGACCACACCCGAACACTGAAGCTTTCTTT. As protein: CASNRPHPNTEAFF.

This clone was counted only a few times. The chain combines TRBV5-4 with TRBJ1-1; 8 nucleotides align to TRBD1. The CDR3 is 15 amino acids. V dropped 4 bases and J dropped 6; count of bases not matched to a gene: 11. CDR1 and CDR2 (germline): SGHNT, YYREEE (reference sequence). DNA for the CDR3: TGTGCCAGCAGCACCGGACAGGGTGGTTTCGCTGAAGCTTTCTTT. It specifies CASSTGQGGFAEAFF.

V and J are TRBV27 and TRBJ1-5; D not resolved. V lost 3 bases and J lost 1, with 7 bases in between. The germline V gene has CDR1 MNHEY and CDR2 SMNVEV (reference sequence). The CDR3 is 14 residues long. Written as DNA, the CDR3 is TGTGCCAGCAGTTTGATGGGGAGCAATCAGCCCCAGCATTTT. Translating gives CASSLMGSNQPQHF.

The chain joins TRBV11-2 to TRBJ1-1; D unclear. The CDR3 is made up of 14 amino acids. Looked up from germline, CDR1 is SGHAT and CDR2 is FQNNGV. V lost 3 bases to trimming and J lost 1 base, with 9 bases between them. CDR3 sequence: CASSLDAGNTEAFF. CDR3 in DNA: TGTGCCAGCAGCTTGGATGCGGGGAACACTGAAGCTTTCTTT. Looking up the rest from reference TRBV11-2 and TRBJ1-1 gives the full variable domain: EAGVAQSPRYKIIEKRQSVAFWCNPISGHATLYWYQQILGQGPKLLIQFQNNGVVDDSQLPKDRFSAERLKGVDSTLKIQPAKLEDSAVYLCASSLDAGNTEAFFGQGTRLTVV.

The rearrangement joins TRBV6-2 or TRBV6-3 to TRBJ1-5, with 9 bases identical to TRBD1. From germline, CDR1 is MNHEY and CDR2 SVGEGT. This CDR3 has 13 residues. V trimming: 5 bases; J trimming: 16 bases; junction bases outside the gene matches: 12. CDR3 amino acids: CASSPDGQGSPHF. The CDR3 coding sequence is TGTGCCAGCAGTCCCGACGGACAGGGGTCTCCCCATTTT.

This sequence joins TRBV21-1 and TRBJ2-1. TRBV21-1 is deemed a pseudogene. CDR3 length: 12 amino acids. The CDR3 loop reads CASSIVHNEQFF. DNA for the CDR3: TGTGCCAGCAGCATTGTCCACAATGAGCAGTTCTTC.

The chain is built from TRBV7-8 and TRBJ2-2; 7 bases agree with TRBD1. The CDR3 is made up of 15 amino acids. V lost 1 base, J lost 3 bases, and 2 bases stayed unmatched. Germline V gene data show CDR1 as SGHVS and CDR2 as FQNEAQ. CDR3 sequence (DNA): TGTGCCAGCAGCTTAGTGGGGACAGACACCGGGGAGCTGTTTTTT. As protein: CASSLVGTDTGELFF. The full variable domain, completed using reference TRBV7-8 and TRBJ2-2, is GAGVSQSPRYKVAKRGQDVALRCDPISGHVSLFWYQQALGQGPEFLTYFQNEAQLDKSGLPSDRFFAERPEGSVSTLKIQRTQQEDSAVYLCASSLVGTDTGELFFGEGSRLTVL.

The V call is TRBV6-1, the J call TRBJ2-5; TRBD2 matches at 7 bases. The V gene's germline CDR1 is MNHNS and CDR2 SASEGT. This CDR3 is 15 amino acids long. V lost 7 bases and J lost 2; bases outside the gene matches: 10. The CDR3 sequence is CASTGGRAPQETQYF. As DNA, the CDR3 is TGTGCCAGCACAGGTGGGAGGGCCCCTCAAGAGACCCAGTACTTC.

V is TRBV5-1 and J is TRBJ1-1, with D uncertain. This CDR3 has 14 amino acids. V lost 0 bases and J 1 base, leaving 7 bases between the germline ends. Germline V gene sequence: CDR1 SGHRS, CDR2 YFSETQ. The CDR3, as DNA: TGCGCCAGCAGCTTGGAGTGGAGGAACACTGAAGCTTTCTTT. Its protein is CASSLEWRNTEAFF.

This clone was counted between two and nine times. The chain joins TRBV16 to TRBJ1-2; D is ambiguous. The CDR3 is 12 amino acids. The V gene lost 3 bases and the J gene lost 7 bases, with 9 bases spanning the gap. The V gene's germline CDR1 is KGHSY and CDR2 FQNENV. CDR3 DNA sequence: TGTGCCAGCAGCCACACTAGGGCTGGCTACACCTTC. Protein: CASSHTRAGYTF.

The V and J genes are TRBV29-1 and TRBJ2-7, with D maybe TRBD2 (6 bases). V dropped 4 bases and J dropped 3 bases, with 16 bases sitting between them. In germline, CDR1 is SQVTM, CDR2 ANQGSEA. There are 14 residues in the CDR3. The CDR3 loop reads CSVGSGTVFYEQYF. The CDR3 nucleotides read TGCAGCGTTGGATCCGGGACTGTTTTCTACGAGCAGTACTTC.

The CDR3 coding sequence is TGTGCCAGCAGCTTCCCGGGACTGGACTACAATGAGCAGTTCTTC. This codes for CASSFPGLDYNEQFF. The V call is TRBV11-3, the J call TRBJ2-1, with D possibly being TRBD2 (6 bases). This CDR3 spans 15 amino acids. With 3 bases removed from V and 3 bases from J, the gap between germline ends came to 12 bases. Germline-derived CDR1 and CDR2 are SGHNT and YENEEA.

V is TRBV27 and J is TRBJ1-2; D might be TRBD1 (5 bases). Germline CDR1 and CDR2: MNHEY and SMNVEV (reference sequence). The CDR3 totals 17 residues. The V end lost 2 bases, the J end lost 4 bases, and 20 bases lay between the germline ends. The CDR3 bases are TGTGCCAGCAGTTTAAAGGGGAACCAAGGGGTCAGCTATGGCTACACCTTC. Translating it yields CASSLKGNQGVSYGYTF.

V gene TRBV6-1 combines with J gene TRBJ2-3, with 11 bases matching TRBD2. V gave up 4 bases and J gave up 3 bases; unmatched junction bases: 12. The CDR3 length is 18 residues. CDR1 is MNHNS and CDR2 is SASEGT in the germline V gene. Written as DNA, the CDR3 is TGTGCCAGCAGTGGTCTTAGCGGGAGGGCTGGTGGGACAGATACGCAGTATTTT. This codes for CASSGLSGRAGGTDTQYF.